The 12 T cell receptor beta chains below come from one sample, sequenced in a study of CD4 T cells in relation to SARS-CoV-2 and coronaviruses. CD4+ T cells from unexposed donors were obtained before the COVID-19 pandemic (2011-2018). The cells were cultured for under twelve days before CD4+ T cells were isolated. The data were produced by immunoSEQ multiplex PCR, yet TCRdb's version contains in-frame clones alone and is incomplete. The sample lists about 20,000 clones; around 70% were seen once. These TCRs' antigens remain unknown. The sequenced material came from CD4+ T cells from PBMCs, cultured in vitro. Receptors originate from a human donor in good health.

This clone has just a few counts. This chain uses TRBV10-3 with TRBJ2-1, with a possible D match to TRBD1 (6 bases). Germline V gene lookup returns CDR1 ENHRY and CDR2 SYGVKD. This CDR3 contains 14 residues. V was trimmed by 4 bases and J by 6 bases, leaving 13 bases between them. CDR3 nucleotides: TGTGCCATCAGTGTAGTAACAGGGACCAATGAGCAGTTCTTC. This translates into CAISVVTGTNEQFF.

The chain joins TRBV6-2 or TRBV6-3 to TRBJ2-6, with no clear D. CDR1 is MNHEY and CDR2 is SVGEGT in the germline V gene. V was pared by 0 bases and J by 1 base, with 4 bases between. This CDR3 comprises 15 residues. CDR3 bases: TGTGCCAGCAGTTACTCTCGGTCTGGGGCCAACGTCCTGACTTTC. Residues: CASSYSRSGANVLTF.

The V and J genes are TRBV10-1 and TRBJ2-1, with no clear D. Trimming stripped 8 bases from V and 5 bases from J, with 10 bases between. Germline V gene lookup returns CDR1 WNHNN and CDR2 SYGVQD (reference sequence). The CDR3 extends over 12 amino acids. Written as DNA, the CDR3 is TGCGCCAGCCTCGCCCCGAACAATGAGCAGTTCTTC. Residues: CASLAPNNEQFF.

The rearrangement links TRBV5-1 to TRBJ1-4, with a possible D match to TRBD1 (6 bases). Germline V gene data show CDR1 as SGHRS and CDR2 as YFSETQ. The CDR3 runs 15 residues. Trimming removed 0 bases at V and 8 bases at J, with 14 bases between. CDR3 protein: CASSLGNRVEEKLFF. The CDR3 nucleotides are TGCGCCAGCAGCTTGGGTAACAGGGTAGAGGAAAAACTGTTTTTT.

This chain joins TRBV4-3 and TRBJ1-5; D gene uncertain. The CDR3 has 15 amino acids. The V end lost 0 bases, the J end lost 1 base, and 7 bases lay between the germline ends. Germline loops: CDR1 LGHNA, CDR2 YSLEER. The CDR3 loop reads CASSQDRGSNQPQHF. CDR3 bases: TGCGCCAGCAGCCAAGATAGAGGAAGCAATCAGCCCCAGCATTTT.

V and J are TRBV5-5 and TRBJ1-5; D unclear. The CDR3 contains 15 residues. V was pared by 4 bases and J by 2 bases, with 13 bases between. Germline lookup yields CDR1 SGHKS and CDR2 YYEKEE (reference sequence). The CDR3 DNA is TGTGCCAGCAGCGAGGCCATAACGCGCAATCAGCCCCAGCATTTT. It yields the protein CASSEAITRNQPQHF.

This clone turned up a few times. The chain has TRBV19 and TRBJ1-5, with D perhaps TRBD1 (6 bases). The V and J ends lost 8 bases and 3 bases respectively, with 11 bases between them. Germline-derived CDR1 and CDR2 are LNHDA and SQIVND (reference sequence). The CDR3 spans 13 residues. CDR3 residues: CASGQRPNQPQHF. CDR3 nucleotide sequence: TGTGCCAGTGGACAGCGCCCCAATCAGCCCCAGCATTTT.

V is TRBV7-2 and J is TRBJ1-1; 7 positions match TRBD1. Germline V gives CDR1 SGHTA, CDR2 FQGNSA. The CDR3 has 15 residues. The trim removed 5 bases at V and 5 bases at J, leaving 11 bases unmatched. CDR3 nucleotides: TGTGCCAGCAGCCCCGGCGACAGGGTGGGAACTGAAGCTTTCTTT. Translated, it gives CASSPGDRVGTEAFF.

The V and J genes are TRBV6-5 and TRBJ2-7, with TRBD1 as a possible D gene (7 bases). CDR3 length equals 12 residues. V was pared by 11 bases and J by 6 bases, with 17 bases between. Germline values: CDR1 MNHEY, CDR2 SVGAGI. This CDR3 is CAVQGEAREQYF. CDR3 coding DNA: TGTGCCGTCCAGGGGGAGGCTCGCGAGCAGTACTTC.

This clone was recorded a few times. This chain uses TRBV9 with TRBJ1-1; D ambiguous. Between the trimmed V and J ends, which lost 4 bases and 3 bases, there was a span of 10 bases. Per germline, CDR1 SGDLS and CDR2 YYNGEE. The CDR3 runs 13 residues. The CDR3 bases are TGTGCCAGCAGCATTTCCGTTGACACTGAAGCTTTCTTT. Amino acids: CASSISVDTEAFF.

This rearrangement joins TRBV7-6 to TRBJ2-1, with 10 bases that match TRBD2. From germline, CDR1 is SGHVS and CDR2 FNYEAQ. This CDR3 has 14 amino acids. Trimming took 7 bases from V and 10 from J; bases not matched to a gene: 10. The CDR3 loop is CASTPAGGPQEQFF. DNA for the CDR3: TGTGCCAGCACGCCAGCGGGGGGGCCCCAAGAGCAGTTCTTC. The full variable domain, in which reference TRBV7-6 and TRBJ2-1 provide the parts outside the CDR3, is GAGVSQSPRYKVTKRGQDVALRCDPISGHVSLYWYRQALGQGPEFLTYFNYEAQQDKSGLPNDRFSAERPEGSISTLTIQRTEQRDSAMYRCASTPAGGPQEQFFGPGTRLTVL.

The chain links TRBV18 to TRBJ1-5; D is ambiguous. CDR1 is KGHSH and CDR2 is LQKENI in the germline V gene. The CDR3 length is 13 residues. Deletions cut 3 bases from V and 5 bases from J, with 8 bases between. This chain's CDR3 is CASSPGRDQPQHF. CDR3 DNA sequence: TGTGCCAGCTCACCCGGGAGGGATCAGCCCCAGCATTTT.